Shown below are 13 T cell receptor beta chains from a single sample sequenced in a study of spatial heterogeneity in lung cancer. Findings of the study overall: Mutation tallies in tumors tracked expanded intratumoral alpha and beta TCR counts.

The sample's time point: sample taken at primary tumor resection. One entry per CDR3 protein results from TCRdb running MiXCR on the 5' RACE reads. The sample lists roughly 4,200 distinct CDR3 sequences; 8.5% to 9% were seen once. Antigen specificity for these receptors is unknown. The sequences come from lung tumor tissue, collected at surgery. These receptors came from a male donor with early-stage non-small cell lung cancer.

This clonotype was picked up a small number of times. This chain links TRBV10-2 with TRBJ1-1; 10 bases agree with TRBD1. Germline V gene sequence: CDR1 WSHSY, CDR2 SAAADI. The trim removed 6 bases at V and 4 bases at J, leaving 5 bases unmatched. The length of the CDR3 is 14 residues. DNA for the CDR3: TGCGCCAGCAGCCTAGACAGGGGGCTCACTGAAGCTTTCTTT. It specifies CASSLDRGLTEAFF.

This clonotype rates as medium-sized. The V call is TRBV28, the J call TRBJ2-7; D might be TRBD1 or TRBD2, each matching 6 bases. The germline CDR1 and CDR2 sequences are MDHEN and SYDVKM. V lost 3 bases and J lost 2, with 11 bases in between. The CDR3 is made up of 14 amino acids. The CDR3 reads CASSFGGNPYEQYF. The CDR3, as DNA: TGTGCCAGCAGTTTCGGGGGCAACCCCTACGAGCAGTACTTC.

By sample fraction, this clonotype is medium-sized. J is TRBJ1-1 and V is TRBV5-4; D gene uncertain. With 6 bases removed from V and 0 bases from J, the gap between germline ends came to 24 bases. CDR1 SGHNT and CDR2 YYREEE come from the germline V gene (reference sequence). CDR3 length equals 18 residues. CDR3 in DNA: TGTGCCAGCACCAAGAGCCGGGAAGGCTTGGGTATGAACACTGAAGCTTTCTTT. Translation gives CASTKSREGLGMNTEAFF. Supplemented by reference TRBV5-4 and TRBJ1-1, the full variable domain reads ETGVTQSPTHLIKTRGQQVTLRCSSQSGHNTVSWYQQALGQGPQFIFQYYREEENGRGNFPPRFSGLQFPNYSSELNVNALELDDSALYLCASTKSREGLGMNTEAFFGQGTRLTVV.

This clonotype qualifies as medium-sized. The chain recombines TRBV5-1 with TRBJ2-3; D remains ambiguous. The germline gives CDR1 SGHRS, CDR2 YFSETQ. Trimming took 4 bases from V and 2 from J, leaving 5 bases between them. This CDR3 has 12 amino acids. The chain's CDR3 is CASSTSTDTQYF. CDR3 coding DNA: TGCGCCAGCAGCACCTCCACAGATACGCAGTATTTT.

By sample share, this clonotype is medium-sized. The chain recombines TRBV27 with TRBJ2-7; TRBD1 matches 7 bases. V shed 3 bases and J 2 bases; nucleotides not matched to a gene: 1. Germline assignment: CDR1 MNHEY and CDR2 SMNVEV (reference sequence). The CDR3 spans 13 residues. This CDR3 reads CASSLGTAYEQYF. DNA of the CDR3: TGTGCCAGCAGTTTGGGGACAGCCTACGAGCAGTACTTC.

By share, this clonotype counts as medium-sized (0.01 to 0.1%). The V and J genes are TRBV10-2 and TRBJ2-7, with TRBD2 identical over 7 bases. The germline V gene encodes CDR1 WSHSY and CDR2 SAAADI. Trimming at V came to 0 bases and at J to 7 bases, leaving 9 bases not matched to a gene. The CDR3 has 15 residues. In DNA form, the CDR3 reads TGCGCCAGCAGTGAGTCGACCCTAGCGGAGGGGGAGCAGTACTTC. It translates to CASSESTLAEGEQYF.

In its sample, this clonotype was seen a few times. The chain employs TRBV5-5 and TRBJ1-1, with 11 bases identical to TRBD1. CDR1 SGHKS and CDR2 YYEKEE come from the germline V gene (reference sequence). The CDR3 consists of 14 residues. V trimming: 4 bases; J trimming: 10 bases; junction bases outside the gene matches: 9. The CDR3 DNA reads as TGTGCCAGCAGCAAGGGACAGGGGGTATGGGTAGCTTTCTTT. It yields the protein CASSKGQGVWVAFF.

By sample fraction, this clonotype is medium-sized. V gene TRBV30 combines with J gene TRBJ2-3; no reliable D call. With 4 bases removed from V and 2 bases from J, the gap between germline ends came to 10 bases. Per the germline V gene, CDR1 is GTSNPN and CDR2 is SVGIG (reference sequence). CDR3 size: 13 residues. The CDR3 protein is CAWNHAATDTQYF. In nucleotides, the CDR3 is TGTGCCTGGAATCATGCGGCCACAGATACGCAGTATTTT.

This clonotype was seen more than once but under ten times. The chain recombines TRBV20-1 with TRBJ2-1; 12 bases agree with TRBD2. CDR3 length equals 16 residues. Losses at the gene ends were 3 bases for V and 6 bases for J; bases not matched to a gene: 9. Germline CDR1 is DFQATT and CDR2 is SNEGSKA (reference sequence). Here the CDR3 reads CSARVTSGSRGNEQFF. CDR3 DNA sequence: TGCAGTGCTAGGGTGACTAGCGGGAGTAGGGGCAATGAGCAGTTCTTC.

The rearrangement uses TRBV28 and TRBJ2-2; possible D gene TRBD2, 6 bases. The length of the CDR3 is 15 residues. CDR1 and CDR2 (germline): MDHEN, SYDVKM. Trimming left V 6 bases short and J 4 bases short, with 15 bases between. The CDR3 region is CASRSGGDGTGELFF. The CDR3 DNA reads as TGTGCCAGCAGATCCGGGGGAGATGGCACCGGGGAGCTGTTTTTT.

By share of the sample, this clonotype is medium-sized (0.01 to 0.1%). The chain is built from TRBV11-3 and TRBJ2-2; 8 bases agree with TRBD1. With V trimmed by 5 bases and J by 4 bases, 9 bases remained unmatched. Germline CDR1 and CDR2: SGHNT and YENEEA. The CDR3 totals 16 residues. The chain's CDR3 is CASSPRQGLATGELFF. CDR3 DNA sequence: TGTGCCAGCAGCCCCCGACAGGGGCTAGCCACCGGGGAGCTGTTTTTT. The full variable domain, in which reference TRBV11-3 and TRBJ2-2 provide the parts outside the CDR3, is EAGVVQSPRYKIIEKKQPVAFWCNPISGHNTLYWYLQNLGQGPELLIRYENEEAVDDSQLPKDRFSAERLKGVDSTLKIQPAELGDSAVYLCASSPRQGLATGELFFGEGSRLTVL.

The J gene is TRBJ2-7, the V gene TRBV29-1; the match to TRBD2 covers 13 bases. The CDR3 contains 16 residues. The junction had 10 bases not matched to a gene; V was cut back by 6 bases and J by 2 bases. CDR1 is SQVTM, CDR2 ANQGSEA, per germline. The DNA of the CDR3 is TGCAGCGTGGGGGGACTAGCGGGAATCCCAACCTACGAGCAGTACTTC. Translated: CSVGGLAGIPTYEQYF.

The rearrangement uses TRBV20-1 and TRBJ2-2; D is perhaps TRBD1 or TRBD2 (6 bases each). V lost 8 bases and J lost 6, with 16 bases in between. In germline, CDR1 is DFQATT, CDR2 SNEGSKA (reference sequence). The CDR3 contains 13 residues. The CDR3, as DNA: TGCAGTTCCCGGGGGCTAGTCCCCGGGGAGCTGTTTTTT. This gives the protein CSSRGLVPGELFF.